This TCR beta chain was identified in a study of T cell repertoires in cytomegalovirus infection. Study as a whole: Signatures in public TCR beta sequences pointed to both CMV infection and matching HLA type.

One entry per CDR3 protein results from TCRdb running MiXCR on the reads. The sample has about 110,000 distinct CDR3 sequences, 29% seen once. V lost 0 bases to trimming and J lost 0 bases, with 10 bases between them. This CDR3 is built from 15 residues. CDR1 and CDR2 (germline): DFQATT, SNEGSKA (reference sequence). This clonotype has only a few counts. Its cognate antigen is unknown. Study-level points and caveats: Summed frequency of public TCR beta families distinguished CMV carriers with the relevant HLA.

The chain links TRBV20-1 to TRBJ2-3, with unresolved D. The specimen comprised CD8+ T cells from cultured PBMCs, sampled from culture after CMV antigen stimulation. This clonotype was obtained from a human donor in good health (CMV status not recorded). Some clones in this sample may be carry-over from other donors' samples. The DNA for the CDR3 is TGCAGTGCTAGAGATTCCCCGGCTAGCACAGATACGCAGTATTTT. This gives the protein CSARDSPASTDTQYF.